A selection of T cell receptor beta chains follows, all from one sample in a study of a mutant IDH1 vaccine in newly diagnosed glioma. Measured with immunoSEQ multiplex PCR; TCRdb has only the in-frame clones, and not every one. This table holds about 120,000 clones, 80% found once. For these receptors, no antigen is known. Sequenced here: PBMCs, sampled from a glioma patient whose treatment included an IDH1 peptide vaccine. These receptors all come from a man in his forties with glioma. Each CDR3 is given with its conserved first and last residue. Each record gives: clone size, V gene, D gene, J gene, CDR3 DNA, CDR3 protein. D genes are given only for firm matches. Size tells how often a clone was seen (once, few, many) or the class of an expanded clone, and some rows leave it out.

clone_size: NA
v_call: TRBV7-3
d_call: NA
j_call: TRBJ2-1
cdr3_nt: TGTGCCAGCAGCTTAACACCCTCCAATGAGCAGTTCTTC
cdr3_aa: CASSLTPSNEQFF

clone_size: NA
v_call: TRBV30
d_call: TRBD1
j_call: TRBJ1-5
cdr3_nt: TGTGCCTGGAGTCGACAGGGGTCGGGGCCCCAGCATTTT
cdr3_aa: CAWSRQGSGPQHF

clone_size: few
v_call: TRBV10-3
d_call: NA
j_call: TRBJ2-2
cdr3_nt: TGTGCCATCACGAGGGACACCGGGGAGCTGTTTTTT
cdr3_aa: CAITRDTGELFF

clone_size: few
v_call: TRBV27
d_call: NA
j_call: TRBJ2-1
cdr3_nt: TGTGCCAGCAGTTTGGGCGTTTGGGGTATTAATGAGCAGTTCTTC
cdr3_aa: CASSLGVWGINEQFF

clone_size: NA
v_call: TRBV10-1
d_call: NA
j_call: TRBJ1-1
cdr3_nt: TGCGCCAGCCGACCAGCAATGAGTGGTGTGGATACTGAAGCTTTCTTT
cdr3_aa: CASRPAMSGVDTEAFF

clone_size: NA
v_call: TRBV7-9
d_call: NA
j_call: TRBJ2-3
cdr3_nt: TGTGCCAGCAGTTCCACTTGGGCCCAGGATACGCAGTATTTT
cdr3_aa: CASSSTWAQDTQYF

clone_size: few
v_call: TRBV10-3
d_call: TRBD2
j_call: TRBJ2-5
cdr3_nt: TGTGCCATCAGTGGAGGACTAGCGGGTGAGACCCAGTACTTC
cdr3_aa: CAISGGLAGETQYF

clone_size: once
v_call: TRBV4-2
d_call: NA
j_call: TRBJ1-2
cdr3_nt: TGTGCCAGCAGCCAAGATTTGCGGGGTGGCTACACCTTC
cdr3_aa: CASSQDLRGGYTF

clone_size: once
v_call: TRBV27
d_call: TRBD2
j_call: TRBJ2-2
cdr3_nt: TGTGCCAGCAGTAGCTCGGGACTAGCGGCGTACACCGGGGAGCTGTTTTTT
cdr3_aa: CASSSSGLAAYTGELFF

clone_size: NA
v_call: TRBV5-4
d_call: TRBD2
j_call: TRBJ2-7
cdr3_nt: TGTGCCAGCAGCTTAGAGCGGGAGAGGGGCTACGAGCAGTACTTC
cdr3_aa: CASSLERERGYEQYF

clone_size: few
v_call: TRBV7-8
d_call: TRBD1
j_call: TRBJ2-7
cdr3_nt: TGTGCCAGCAGCTTAGGACAGGGGGCCTACGAGCAGTACTTC
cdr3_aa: CASSLGQGAYEQYF

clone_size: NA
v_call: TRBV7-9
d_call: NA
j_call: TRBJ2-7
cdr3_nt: TGTGCCAGCAGCCCCGCCAGGGTGGGCGCCTACGAGCAGTACTTC
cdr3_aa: CASSPARVGAYEQYF

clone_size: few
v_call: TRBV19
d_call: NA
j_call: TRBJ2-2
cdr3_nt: TGTGCCAGTAGCCCTAAAACCGGGGAGCTGTTTTTT
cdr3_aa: CASSPKTGELFF

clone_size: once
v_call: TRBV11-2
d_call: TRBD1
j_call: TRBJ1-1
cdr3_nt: TGTGCCAGCAGCCGAGACAGGGCTGAAGCTTTCTTT
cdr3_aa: CASSRDRAEAFF

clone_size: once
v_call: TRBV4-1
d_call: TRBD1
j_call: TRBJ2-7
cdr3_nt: TGCGCCAGCAGCCATAGACGACAGGGGGAACCCCTTCAGTACTTC
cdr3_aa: CASSHRRQGEPLQYF

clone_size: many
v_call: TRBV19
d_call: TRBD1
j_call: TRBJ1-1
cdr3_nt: TGTGCCAGTAGTATACAGGGGGGGAACACTGAAGCTTTCTTT
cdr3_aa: CASSIQGGNTEAFF

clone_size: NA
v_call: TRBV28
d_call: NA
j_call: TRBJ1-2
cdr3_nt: TGTGCCAGCAGCCGTACAGCTAACTATGGCTACACCTTC
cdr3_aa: CASSRTANYGYTF

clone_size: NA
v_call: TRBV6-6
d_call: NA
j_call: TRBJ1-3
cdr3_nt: TGTGCCAGCACCGATGCACAGCGGCCCTCTGGAAACACCATATATTTT
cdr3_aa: CASTDAQRPSGNTIYF

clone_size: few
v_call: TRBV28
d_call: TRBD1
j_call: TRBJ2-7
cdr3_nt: TGTGCCAGCAGCCGTCTCGGACAGGGGGACTACGAGCAGTACTTC
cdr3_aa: CASSRLGQGDYEQYF

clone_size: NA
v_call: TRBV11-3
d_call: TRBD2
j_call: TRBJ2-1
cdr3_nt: TGTGCCAGCAGCCGCGGGAGGCGTGAGCAGTTCTTC
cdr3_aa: CASSRGRREQFF

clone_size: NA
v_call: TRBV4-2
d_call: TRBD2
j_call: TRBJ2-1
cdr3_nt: TGTGCCAGCAGCCTAGGGGCTAGCGGGAGTCCTAACAATGAGCAGTTCTTC
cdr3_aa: CASSLGASGSPNNEQFF

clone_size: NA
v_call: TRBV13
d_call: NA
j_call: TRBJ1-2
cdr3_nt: TGTGCCAGCAGCCCACCCGGGTCTAACTATGGCTACACCTTC
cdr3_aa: CASSPPGSNYGYTF

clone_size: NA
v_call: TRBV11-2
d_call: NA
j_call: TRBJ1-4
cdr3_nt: TGTGCCAGCAGCCTTACAGGGACCCCAAATGAAAAACTGTTTTTT
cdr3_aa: CASSLTGTPNEKLFF

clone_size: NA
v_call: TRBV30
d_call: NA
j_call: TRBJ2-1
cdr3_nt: TGTGCCTGGAGTGTAGTGGGATCTAGCTCCTACAATGAGCAGTTCTTC
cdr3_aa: CAWSVVGSSSYNEQFF

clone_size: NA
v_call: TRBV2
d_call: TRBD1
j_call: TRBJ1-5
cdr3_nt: TGTGCCAGCAGGCCCAGGACAGGGGGAGGCAATCAGCCCCAGCATTTT
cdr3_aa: CASRPRTGGGNQPQHF

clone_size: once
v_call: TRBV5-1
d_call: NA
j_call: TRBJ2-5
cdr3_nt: TGCGCCAGCGAGGAGGGGACATTCCAAGAGACCCAGTACTTC
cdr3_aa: CASEEGTFQETQYF

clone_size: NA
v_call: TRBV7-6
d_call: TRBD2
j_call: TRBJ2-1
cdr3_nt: TGTGCCAGCAGCCCGGTAGTTAGCGGGGCATACAATGAGCAGTTCTTC
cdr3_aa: CASSPVVSGAYNEQFF

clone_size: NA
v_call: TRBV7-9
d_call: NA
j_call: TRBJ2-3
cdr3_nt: TGTGCCAGCAGCTTGGTGGGAGCCGATACGCAGTATTTT
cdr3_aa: CASSLVGADTQYF

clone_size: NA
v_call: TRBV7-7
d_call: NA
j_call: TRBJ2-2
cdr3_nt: TGTGCTAGCAGCTTAGCCGGGGGTTCGAACACCGGGGAGCTGTTTTTT
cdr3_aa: CASSLAGGSNTGELFF

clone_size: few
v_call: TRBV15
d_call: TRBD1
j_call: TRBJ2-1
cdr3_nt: TGTGCCACCAGCCTAAGGGGGCGCTATGAGCAGTTCTTC
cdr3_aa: CATSLRGRYEQFF

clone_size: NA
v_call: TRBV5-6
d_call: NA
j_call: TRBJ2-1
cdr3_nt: TGTGCCGAAGGCGGTTTGGGGGACTACAATGAGCAGTTCTTC
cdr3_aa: CAEGGLGDYNEQFF

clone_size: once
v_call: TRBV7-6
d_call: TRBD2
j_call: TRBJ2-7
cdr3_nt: TGTGCCAGCAGCTCATACTCAGGTCCAGTGGGGGGGGAGCAGTACTTC
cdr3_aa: CASSSYSGPVGGEQYF

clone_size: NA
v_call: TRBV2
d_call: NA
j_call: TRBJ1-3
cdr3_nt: TGTGCCAGCAGGCCGGGACCTAACTCTGGAAACACCATATATTTT
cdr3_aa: CASRPGPNSGNTIYF

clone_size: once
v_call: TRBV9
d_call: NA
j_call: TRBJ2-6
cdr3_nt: TGTGCCAGCAGCGTACACGGCTCTGGGGCCAACGTCCTGACTTTC
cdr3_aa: CASSVHGSGANVLTF

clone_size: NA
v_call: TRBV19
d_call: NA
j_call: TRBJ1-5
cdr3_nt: TGTGCCAGTAGTAGTGCCGTGCGGGGAGGTCAGCCCCAGCATTTT
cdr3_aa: CASSSAVRGGQPQHF

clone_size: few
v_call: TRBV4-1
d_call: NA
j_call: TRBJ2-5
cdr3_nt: TGCGCCAGCAGCCAAGATCCGGAGGATCAAGAGACCCAGTACTTC
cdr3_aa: CASSQDPEDQETQYF